What follows is one T cell receptor beta chain and its context. The sample originates from a study of OX40 agonist ivuxolimab in advanced cancers. Study at large: The treatment was a fully human IgG2 OX40 agonist, ivuxolimab. The dose-escalation cohort was around 83% male, with a mean age of around 54 years, ranging about 23 to 90.

The table came from immunoSEQ multiplex PCR; TCRdb's copy has only in-frame clones and leaves some out. The repertoire holds some 100,000 clones, 84% seen once, with roughly 5% in the top ten. CDR3 length equals 15 residues. Patients were ineligible given autoimmune disease history or systemic immunosuppression. This receptor was obtained from an adult with an advanced solid tumor such as melanoma, head and neck, liver or kidney cancer. The chain recombines TRBV21-1 with TRBJ1-6; the D segment call TRBD1 is taken from the table without a DNA check. TRBV21-1 corresponds to a pseudogene. Specimen: CD4+ or CD8+ T cells sorted from blood, collected in a trial of the OX40 agonist ivuxolimab. CDR3 loop: CASRVTGFANSPLHF. CDR3 nucleotides: TGTGCCAGCAGGGTTACAGGGTTCGCTAATTCACCCCTCCACTTT.